This T cell receptor beta chain was recovered during a study of blood T cell repertoires in COVID-19. In the authors' methods: Reference gene primers were amplified, and this amplification served to estimate nucleated cell counts. The method was immunoSEQ multiplex PCR; TCRdb's version includes in-frame clones alone and lacks a portion of them. V, J and clone size were drawn from that table, and D and trimming were deduced from the DNA. The table shows tens of thousands of clones, with roughly 92% occurring only once. V gave up 6 bases and J gave up 0 bases, with 8 bases separating them. Germline values: CDR1 KGHDR, CDR2 SFDVKD. This CDR3 comprises 14 residues.

The V gene is TRBV24-1, the J gene TRBJ1-5; D might be TRBD1 (6 bases). Material: peripheral blood. The sequence came from a human donor in a cohort sampled during active COVID-19. The CDR3 region is CATSHRDSNQPQHF. As DNA, the CDR3 is TGTGCCACCAGTCACAGGGATAGCAATCAGCCCCAGCATTTT.